These T cell receptor beta chains were read from a single sample in a study of blood T cells in healthy people across ages. In TCRdb, the 5' RACE reads were re-called with MiXCR into one record per CDR3 protein. This sample yields around 800,000 distinct CDR3 sequences, of which more than 40% are seen a single time; about 19% belongs to the top ten. Sequencing input: blood. The receptors come from a man aged 60-69 years in good health. CDR3s include the opening cysteine and the closing phenylalanine or tryptophan. The D gene is left open where the match is weak. Clone size appears in some rows only: once, few, many, or a class for an expanded clone.

>-|TRBV20-1|TRBJ1-4|-
CSAETNEKLFF
TGCAGTGCGGAAACTAATGAAAAACTGTTTTTT
>TRBD1|TRBV29-1|TRBJ1-1|-
CSVRTGREAFF
TGCAGCGTCCGGACAGGGAGGGAAGCTTTCTTT
>TRBD1|TRBV6-2/TRBV6-3|TRBJ2-5|-
CASSIRTGPRETQYF
TGCGCCAGCAGTATTCGGACAGGGCCGCGGGAGACCCAGTACTTC
>-|TRBV13|TRBJ2-7|few
CASSLGLATGHAYEQYF
TGTGCCAGCAGCTTAGGCCTAGCGACAGGGCATGCCTACGAGCAGTACTTC
>TRBD1|TRBV7-2|TRBJ2-2|many
CASSHRQGSTGELFF
TGTGCCAGCAGCCACAGACAGGGTAGTACCGGGGAGCTGTTTTTT
>TRBD2|TRBV5-6|TRBJ2-5|-
CASSSERGGLEETQYF
TGTGCCAGCAGTTCTGAGCGGGGGGGCCTGGAGGAGACCCAGTACTTC
>-|TRBV20-1|TRBJ2-5|few
CSARTAPRARASKTQYF
TGCAGTGCTAGAACGGCCCCTCGGGCCAGGGCCTCGAAGACCCAGTACTTC
>TRBD2|TRBV20-1|TRBJ2-1|-
CSANLPSGGAYVQFF
TGCAGTGCTAATTTGCCTAGCGGGGGGGCCTATGTGCAGTTCTTC
>-|TRBV5-5|TRBJ2-7|-
CASSLISEQYF
TGTGCCAGCAGCTTGATTAGCGAGCAGTACTTC
>-|TRBV5-1|TRBJ1-4|-
CASSYLVGTTNEKLFF
TGCGCCAGCAGTTATTTGGTTGGGACAACTAATGAAAAACTGTTTTTT
>TRBD1|TRBV3-1|TRBJ2-7|few
CASSQDRDRGYEQYF
TGTGCCAGCAGCCAAGACCGGGACAGGGGCTACGAGCAGTACTTC
>TRBD2|TRBV20-1|TRBJ2-3|-
CSARRGGSDTQYF
TGCAGTGCTAGGCGGGGGGGATCAGATACGCAGTATTTT
>TRBD2|TRBV5-1|TRBJ2-1|-
CASRVAGGGTYNEQFF
TGCGCCAGCAGAGTGGCGGGGGGTGGAACCTACAATGAGCAGTTCTTC
>TRBD1|TRBV4-2|TRBJ2-7|-
CASSQVGQGASEQYF
TGTGCCAGCAGCCAAGTAGGACAGGGGGCATCCGAGCAGTACTTC